This T cell receptor beta chain was identified in a study of cytomegalovirus exposure and HLA in healthy donors. Overall study: Counted in an early data release were 65 million to 100 million unique TCRs from HLA-typed donors.

Notes on this clone: Its antigen is as yet unknown.

PCR used 60 Vbeta primers and 13 Jbeta primers. Data came from immunoSEQ multiplex PCR; TCRdb stores just in-frame clones and leaves some out. The sample has 100,000 to 150,000 clones; around 76% are singletons. V was pared by 4 bases and J by 0 bases, with 2 bases of the junction left unmatched. CDR1 and CDR2 from the germline V gene are SGDLS and YYNGEE. There are 14 residues in the CDR3. Study-wide results and caveats: Cytomegalovirus association was listed for about 170 TCR beta chains.

Specimen: PBMCs. The receptor comes from a man in his forties or fifties in good health and CMV-seropositive. V is TRBV9 and J is TRBJ1-1; the match to TRBD1 covers 8 bases. In DNA form, the CDR3 reads TGTGCCAGCAGCCGACAGGGGATGAACACTGAAGCTTTCTTT. Translating gives CASSRQGMNTEAFF.